This T cell receptor beta chain was obtained from a study of T cell responses to AZD1222 COVID-19 vaccine. Study-wide points: Clonal diversity was possibly underestimated; the donors were predominantly white British and more often female. Spike-specific TCR breadth and depth rose after two AZD1222 doses. Among vaccine-associated CD4 TCRs, coverage spanned spike, with dominance at 160-218 and 743-854.

About this clone itself: Its matching antigen is unknown.

The assay was immunoSEQ multiplex PCR, and TCRdb's table has in-frame clones only and misses some. The table has more than 100,000 clones, more than 75% seen once. This clonotype was obtained from an adult in good health. Sequenced here: peripheral blood, sampled on day 0 of AZD1222 vaccination.

Here the CDR3 DNA reads TGTGCCAGCGGATTAGGGACTGTCTCCTACAATGAGCAGTTCTTC. Its protein is CASGLGTVSYNEQFF. V usage is TRBV7-2 and J usage is TRBJ2-1; possible D gene TRBD2, 6 bases. Deletions cut 8 bases from V and 0 bases from J, with 14 bases between. CDR1 is SGHTA and CDR2 is FQGNSA in the germline V gene. This CDR3 has 15 amino acids.